The rows below give T cell receptor beta chains drawn from one sample of a study of blood T cell repertoires in COVID-19. This table comes from immunoSEQ multiplex PCR, and its TCRdb copy is limited to in-frame clones, with some not included. The sample lists fewer than 150,000 clones; 80% to 85% were seen once. Source material: peripheral blood. Receptors originate from a woman aged 25 to 39 who had recovered from COVID-19. Each CDR3 is given with its conserved first and last residue. The D gene is left open where the match is weak. The size field is filled for only some rows; it gives once, few, many or a size class.

V,D,J,size,DNA,CDR3
TRBV7-3,TRBD2,TRBJ2-1,NA,TGTGCCAGCAGCTTAACGGGTGCCCCTGTAGCGGGGGGGCCGAGCGGCTACAATGAGCAGTTCTTC,CASSLTGAPVAGGPSGYNEQFF
TRBV28,NA,TRBJ2-7,NA,TGTGCCAGCAGTTTTTCGGCAGAGCCCCCTAGTACTTCAGACTTC,CASSFSAEPPSTSDF
TRBV11-3,TRBD2,TRBJ2-1,NA,TGTGCCAGCAGCTTAAACGCGGCGGGAGGGCGGAATGAGCAGTTCTTC,CASSLNAAGGRNEQFF
TRBV18,TRBD1,TRBJ2-7,NA,TGTGCCAGCTCACCTCGGACAGGGGCCTCCTACGAGCAGTACTTC,CASSPRTGASYEQYF
TRBV28,TRBD1,TRBJ1-1,NA,TGTGCCACAGTACGGGACAGCTACATGAACACTGAAGCTTTCTTT,CATVRDSYMNTEAFF
TRBV18,TRBD2,TRBJ2-1,NA,TGTGCCAGCTCACCACGGGATAAGACTAGCGGGATATCGCGTGAGCAGTTCTTC,CASSPRDKTSGISREQFF
TRBV7-8,NA,TRBJ1-2,NA,TGTGCCAGCAGCTCAGTAATACTTCAGGGTCGGATTGGCTACACCTTC,CASSSVILQGRIGYTF
TRBV3-1/TRBV3-2,TRBD2,TRBJ2-3,once,TGTGCCAGCAGCCAAGGCGCAGTCTTAGCGGGAGGGGGAGATACGCAGTATTTT,CASSQGAVLAGGGDTQYF
TRBV5-5,TRBD1,TRBJ2-3,NA,TGTGCCAGCAGCCACCGACAGGGATACACAGATACGCAGTATTTT,CASSHRQGYTDTQYF
TRBV27,NA,TRBJ2-3,NA,TGTGCCAGCAGTTTATCGGAGGGGTCGCAGTATTTT,CASSLSEGSQYF
TRBV2,NA,TRBJ2-3,once,TGTGCCAGCAGTGAAGATAGTATGATACCCTGGTATTTT,CASSEDSMIPWYF
TRBV19,NA,TRBJ1-1,NA,TGTGCCAGTAGTCCAACCCAAGGGGGGGCAAACACTGAAGCTTTCTTT,CASSPTQGGANTEAFF
TRBV29-1,TRBD1,TRBJ1-2,NA,TGCAGCGTCGAGGACAGGGGCGACTATGGCTACACCTTC,CSVEDRGDYGYTF
TRBV10-2,TRBD1,TRBJ2-2,NA,TGCGCCAGCAGTGAGTCTGGGACAGGGAGAGACACCGGGGAGCTGTTTTTT,CASSESGTGRDTGELFF
TRBV2,NA,TRBJ1-2,NA,TGTGCCAGCACCTTGGACAGCCGTTATGGCTACACCTTC,CASTLDSRYGYTF
TRBV19,NA,TRBJ2-1,NA,TGTGCCAGTAGTGCAGACATCTCGTACGGCAATGAGCAGTTCTTC,CASSADISYGNEQFF
TRBV7-2,TRBD1,TRBJ1-2,NA,TGTGCCAGCAGCTTGGACCTCCGGGACAGGGCCTTCCGTAGTTATGGCTACACCTTC,CASSLDLRDRAFRSYGYTF
TRBV30,TRBD1,TRBJ2-6,NA,TGTGCCTGGAGCGACCCAGGGGGAAGGTCTGGCGTCCTGACTTTC,CAWSDPGGRSGVLTF
TRBV10-3,NA,TRBJ1-1,NA,TGTGCCATCAGTGAGTGGGGGAGGGGCACTGAAGCTTTCTTT,CAISEWGRGTEAFF
TRBV5-4,NA,TRBJ2-2,NA,TGTGCCAGCAGCTCAAACAGGGAGACCGGGGAGCTGTTTTTT,CASSSNRETGELFF
TRBV14,TRBD2,TRBJ2-1,NA,TGTGCCAGCAGCCAAGAAAAGGACATCTGGGGGGGAGGTCGATACAATGAGCAGTTCTTC,CASSQEKDIWGGGRYNEQFF
TRBV10-2,NA,TRBJ1-2,NA,TGCGCCAGCAGTGAGTCGAAAACCGTGGAGGGACTTTTAAATGGCTACACCTTC,CASSESKTVEGLLNGYTF
TRBV3-1/TRBV3-2,NA,TRBJ2-6,NA,TGTGCCAGCAGCCAGGGGGCGGCTGGGGCCAACGTCCTGACTTTC,CASSQGAAGANVLTF
TRBV19,TRBD2,TRBJ2-3,NA,TGTGCCAGTAGTATAGGGACTAGCGGGGGTTACCTCACAGATACGCAGTATTTT,CASSIGTSGGYLTDTQYF
TRBV7-2,TRBD2,TRBJ2-3,NA,TGTGCCAGCAGCCCAGCGGGGGGAACAGATACGCAGTATTTT,CASSPAGGTDTQYF
TRBV21-1,NA,TRBJ2-4,NA,TGTGCCAGCAGCGGTCGCGACAGGGACAGTTTTTTAGCCAAAAACATTCAGTACTTC,CASSGRDRDSFLAKNIQYF
TRBV5-1,NA,TRBJ2-7,few,TGCGCCAGCAGCCGGGACAATTACTACGAGCAGTACTTC,CASSRDNYYEQYF
TRBV30,NA,TRBJ1-6,few,TGTGCCTCTCTTTGGGGGGGATACTCACCCCTCCACTTT,CASLWGGYSPLHF
TRBV10-2,NA,TRBJ2-2,NA,TGCGCCAGCAGTGAGTCGCCGGCCGGGGAGCTGTTTTTT,CASSESPAGELFF
TRBV5-1,NA,TRBJ2-5,NA,TGCGCCAGCAGCTTGTCCAGGGGATATGCGGAGACCCAGTACTTC,CASSLSRGYAETQYF
TRBV2,NA,TRBJ1-6,NA,TGTGCCAGCACCCTGACCCCGGGTTCACCCCTCCACTTT,CASTLTPGSPLHF
TRBV5-1,TRBD1,TRBJ2-7,once,TGCGCCAGCAGCTTGGGCCCGGGACAGGGGGCGCGAAGGGGAAGCTACGAGCAGTACTTC,CASSLGPGQGARRGSYEQYF
TRBV2,TRBD1,TRBJ2-7,NA,TGTGCCAGCAGTGAACTGGCAGGGGGCCTGAACGAGCAGTACTTC,CASSELAGGLNEQYF
TRBV2,NA,TRBJ2-3,NA,TGTGCCAGCAGACCTAGCCCGGGATCCGCCTCCGATACGCAGTATTTT,CASRPSPGSASDTQYF
TRBV11-2,NA,TRBJ1-3,NA,TGTGCCAGCAGCTTCGACCCCCCAAATGGCGGGAACACCATATATTTT,CASSFDPPNGGNTIYF
TRBV19,TRBD2,TRBJ2-7,NA,TGTGCCAGTAGAAAGAGCGGGACTACGGTCGAGCAGTACTTC,CASRKSGTTVEQYF
TRBV5-6,TRBD2,TRBJ2-1,NA,TGTGCCAGCAGCTTGACTAGCGGGGGGGCATTTTCGAACGAGCAGTTCTTC,CASSLTSGGAFSNEQFF
TRBV3-1/TRBV3-2,NA,TRBJ2-5,NA,TGTGCCAGCAGCCTGGGCTCCCATGAGACCCAGTACTTC,CASSLGSHETQYF
TRBV11-2,TRBD2,TRBJ2-7,NA,TGTGCCAGCAGCCCAAGGACTAGCGGGAGCGACGAGACCTACGAGCAGTACTTC,CASSPRTSGSDETYEQYF
TRBV27,NA,TRBJ2-7,NA,TGTGCCAGCAAACTGGGAGGAAGCTCCTACGAGCAGTACTTC,CASKLGGSSYEQYF
TRBV6-1,NA,TRBJ2-1,NA,TGTGCCAGCAGTGACCAAAGCGTCAGCTCCTACAATGAGCAGTTCTTC,CASSDQSVSSYNEQFF